The rows below give T cell receptor beta chains drawn from one sample of a study of blood T cell repertoires in COVID-19. The data were produced by immunoSEQ multiplex PCR, yet TCRdb's version contains in-frame clones alone and is incomplete. Of roughly 300,000 clones listed, 81% are singletons. The specimen was peripheral blood. The source of these receptors is a woman in her sixties or seventies with active or convalescent COVID-19. The CDR3 runs from the conserved cysteine through the conserved F or W. A D gene is named only where the DNA matches it firmly. Size is omitted from some rows. Given values are once, few, many or a class for expanded clones.

CDR3 | DNA | J | D | size | V
CASSPPTGDYGYTF | TGCGCCAGCAGCCCCCCGACAGGCGACTATGGCTACACCTTC | TRBJ1-2 | - | - | TRBV5-1
CASSPLWTGGGYTF | TGTGCCAGCAGTCCTCTTTGGACAGGGGGCGGCTACACCTTC | TRBJ1-2 | TRBD1 | - | TRBV2
CASSQGPRFRGGYTF | TGTGCCAGCAGCCAAGGCCCCAGATTCCGGGGTGGCTACACCTTC | TRBJ1-2 | - | - | TRBV14
CASSQSTGLFYEQYF | TGTGCCAGCAGCCAATCGACAGGTCTTTTCTACGAGCAGTACTTC | TRBJ2-7 | - | few | TRBV3-1/TRBV3-2
CASSEVRGPYNEQFF | TGTGCCAGCAGTGAAGTCAGGGGTCCCTACAATGAGCAGTTCTTC | TRBJ2-1 | - | - | TRBV6-1
CASSTSRTSRETQYF | TGTGCCAGTAGTACCTCACGGACTAGCCGAGAGACCCAGTACTTC | TRBJ2-5 | TRBD2 | - | TRBV19
CASSQFHRGGPREQFF | TGTGCCAGCAGCCAATTCCATAGAGGGGGTCCCCGTGAGCAGTTCTTC | TRBJ2-1 | - | - | TRBV14
CASGRGGTDTQYF | TGTGCCAGTGGGCGGGGAGGGACAGATACGCAGTATTTT | TRBJ2-3 | TRBD2 | - | TRBV6-5
CATSPLGGSEQFF | TGTGCCACCAGTCCCCTCGGGGGTAGTGAGCAGTTCTTC | TRBJ2-1 | - | once | TRBV24-1
CASSRSTGYGYEQYF | TGTGCCAGCAGCCGATCGACAGGGTACGGGTACGAGCAGTACTTC | TRBJ2-7 | TRBD1 | once | TRBV16
CAISESIGGGNTDTQYF | TGTGCCATCAGTGAGTCGATTGGCGGGGGTAATACAGATACGCAGTATTTT | TRBJ2-3 | TRBD2 | - | TRBV10-3
CASSLSGGPSSYNEQFF | TGTGCCAGCAGCTTAAGCGGGGGGCCAAGCTCCTACAATGAGCAGTTCTTC | TRBJ2-1 | TRBD2 | - | TRBV7-3
CASSFLGAVTEAFF | TGTGCCAGCAGTTTCTTGGGGGCGGTTACTGAAGCTTTCTTT | TRBJ1-1 | - | - | TRBV27
CASSLDRGQVGNSPLHF | TGTGCCAGCAGCTTAGACAGGGGGCAAGTCGGTAATTCACCCCTCCACTTT | TRBJ1-6 | TRBD1 | - | TRBV7-8
CASSQDYNRGGAFF | TGCGCCAGCAGCCAAGACTACAACCGAGGCGGAGCTTTCTTT | TRBJ1-1 | - | - | TRBV4-3
CASSLYGIYGYTF | TGTGCCAGCAGCCTGTACGGGATCTATGGCTACACCTTC | TRBJ1-2 | - | once | TRBV21-1
CASSFDRGPNSPLHF | TGTGCCAGCAGTTTCGACAGGGGGCCTAATTCACCCCTCCACTTT | TRBJ1-6 | TRBD1 | - | TRBV6-2/TRBV6-3
CASSIAGFYGYTF | TGTGCCAGTAGTATAGCAGGTTTCTATGGCTACACCTTC | TRBJ1-2 | - | - | TRBV19
CASSSGAGGDNTEAFF | TGCGCCAGCAGCTCTGGAGCAGGGGGTGATAACACTGAAGCTTTCTTT | TRBJ1-1 | TRBD1 | - | TRBV5-1
CASNRGGAGDTQYF | TGTGCCAGCAATCGCGGGGGGGCTGGGGATACGCAGTATTTT | TRBJ2-3 | TRBD2 | - | TRBV9
CSVKGQEHNEQFF | TGCAGCGTCAAGGGGCAGGAACACAATGAGCAGTTCTTC | TRBJ2-1 | - | - | TRBV29-1
CASSSRQGRDEKLFF | TGTGCCAGCAGTTCCCGACAGGGGAGGGATGAAAAACTGTTTTTT | TRBJ1-4 | TRBD1 | few | TRBV27
CASSMGGYYGYTF | TGTGCCAGTAGTATGGGGGGGTACTATGGCTACACCTTC | TRBJ1-2 | - | - | TRBV19
CASSRLTTGLPGYTF | TGTGCCAGCAGCCGTCTTACTACAGGGCTGCCCGGCTACACCTTC | TRBJ1-2 | - | - | TRBV7-9
CASRRTGPTEAFF | TGTGCCAGCAGGCGGACAGGACCCACTGAAGCTTTCTTT | TRBJ1-1 | TRBD1 | - | TRBV6-5
CASSTPSGRETQYF | TGTGCCAGCAGTACCCCATCCGGGAGGGAGACCCAGTACTTC | TRBJ2-5 | TRBD2 | - | TRBV27
CASIGAGDNEQFF | TGTGCCAGCATTGGTGCGGGAGACAATGAGCAGTTCTTC | TRBJ2-1 | TRBD2 | - | TRBV6-5
CASSWTGTGAADTQYF | TGTGCCAGTAGTTGGACGGGAACAGGGGCGGCAGATACGCAGTATTTT | TRBJ2-3 | TRBD1 | - | TRBV19
CASSFGGGTDTQYF | TGTGCCAGCAGCTTTGGAGGGGGCACAGATACGCAGTATTTT | TRBJ2-3 | - | once | TRBV7-9
CASSEVLSPLF | TGTGCCAGCAGTGAAGTTCTGAGCCCCCTATTT | TRBJ2-3 | - | - | TRBV2
CASSGGTGVPPYNEQFF | TGCGCCAGCAGCGGCGGGACAGGGGTGCCACCTTACAATGAGCAGTTCTTC | TRBJ2-1 | TRBD1 | - | TRBV5-1
CASSAPSQGGGGNPRQYF | TGTGCCAGCAGTGCTCCGAGCCAGGGGGGCGGGGGGAATCCCCGGCAGTACTTC | TRBJ2-7 | - | - | TRBV2
CASSLPGTNGYTF | TGCGCCAGCAGTCTCCCCGGGACAAATGGCTACACCTTC | TRBJ1-2 | - | once | TRBV5-1
CASSLGTGSTGNTIYF | TGCGCCAGCAGCTTGGGGACAGGGTCGACTGGAAACACCATATATTTT | TRBJ1-3 | TRBD1 | - | TRBV5-1
CASSQVAGNEKLFF | TGCGCCAGCAGCCAAGTGGCGGGAAATGAAAAACTGTTTTTT | TRBJ1-4 | - | - | TRBV4-1
CASSFGGVWSPLHF | TGTGCCAGCAGCTTCGGGGGGGTTTGGTCACCCCTCCACTTT | TRBJ1-6 | - | - | TRBV14
CASSLVDNQPQHF | TGTGCCAGCAGCTTAGTAGACAATCAGCCCCAGCATTTT | TRBJ1-5 | - | - | TRBV7-8
CAIRRGQDGTEAFF | TGTGCCATCAGGAGAGGACAGGATGGCACTGAAGCTTTCTTT | TRBJ1-1 | TRBD1 | - | TRBV10-3
CAWSASVLDNRGTNTEAFF | TGTGCCTGGAGTGCATCCGTCTTAGACAACAGGGGGACCAACACTGAAGCTTTCTTT | TRBJ1-1 | TRBD1 | few | TRBV30
CASSDLTSGDNEQFF | TGTGCCAGCAGCGACTTGACTAGCGGGGACAATGAGCAGTTCTTC | TRBJ2-1 | TRBD2 | - | TRBV9
CASTKNRGDQPQHF | TGCGCCAGCACTAAAAACAGGGGCGATCAGCCCCAGCATTTT | TRBJ1-5 | TRBD1 | - | TRBV10-2
CASSRGQGLSYEQYF | TGTGCCAGCAGTCGGGGACAGGGACTCTCCTACGAGCAGTACTTC | TRBJ2-7 | TRBD1 | - | TRBV6-5
CATSRGDRGTQYF | TGTGCCACCAGCAGAGGGGACAGGGGGACGCAGTATTTT | TRBJ2-3 | TRBD1 | - | TRBV15
CASSLGEADTQYF | TGTGCCAGCAGTTTAGGCGAAGCAGATACGCAGTATTTT | TRBJ2-3 | - | - | TRBV12-3/TRBV12-4
CASSLRGARTDTQYF | TGTGCCAGCAGCTTACGGGGGGCCCGCACAGATACGCAGTATTTT | TRBJ2-3 | - | - | TRBV7-3
CAISRGEAAQLFF | TGTGCCATCAGCCGAGGAGAGGCTGCTCAACTGTTTTTT | TRBJ1-4 | - | - | TRBV10-3
CASSLVQQRGTETQYF | TGCGCCAGCAGCTTGGTGCAACAGCGGGGGACTGAGACCCAGTACTTC | TRBJ2-5 | TRBD2 | - | TRBV5-1
CASSVAGVLPYSGNTIYF | TGTGCCAGCAGCGTAGCGGGGGTCCTTCCTTACTCTGGAAACACCATATATTTT | TRBJ1-3 | - | - | TRBV9
CASSYQGLTEAFF | TGTGCCAGCAGTTACCAGGGGCTGACTGAAGCTTTCTTT | TRBJ1-1 | - | - | TRBV6-5
CASSWGPETQYF | TGTGCCAGCAGTTGGGGCCCAGAGACCCAGTACTTC | TRBJ2-5 | - | - | TRBV2
CSGRASRDSPLHF | TGCAGCGGCCGGGCCTCGAGGGATTCACCCCTCCACTTT | TRBJ1-6 | - | once | TRBV29-1
CASSLRETGYMNTEAFF | TGTGCCAGCAGCCTCAGGGAAACAGGCTACATGAACACTGAAGCTTTCTTT | TRBJ1-1 | - | - | TRBV13
CASSFSQANTGELFF | TGTGCCAGCAGCTTCTCACAGGCTAACACCGGGGAGCTGTTTTTT | TRBJ2-2 | - | once | TRBV7-6
CASYPGTASNTEAFF | TGTGCCAGTTACCCGGGGACAGCAAGCAACACTGAAGCTTTCTTT | TRBJ1-1 | TRBD1 | - | TRBV19
CASRLVTSGGAEETQYF | TGTGCAAGTCGCTTAGTTACTAGCGGGGGGGCAGAGGAGACCCAGTACTTC | TRBJ2-5 | - | - | TRBV12-2
CASSLVQGDTEAFF | TGTGCCAGCAGCTTAGTCCAGGGCGACACTGAAGCTTTCTTT | TRBJ1-1 | - | few | TRBV7-2
CASSRREDTQYF | TGTGCCAGCAGCCGCAGGGAAGATACGCAGTATTTT | TRBJ2-3 | - | - | TRBV11-1